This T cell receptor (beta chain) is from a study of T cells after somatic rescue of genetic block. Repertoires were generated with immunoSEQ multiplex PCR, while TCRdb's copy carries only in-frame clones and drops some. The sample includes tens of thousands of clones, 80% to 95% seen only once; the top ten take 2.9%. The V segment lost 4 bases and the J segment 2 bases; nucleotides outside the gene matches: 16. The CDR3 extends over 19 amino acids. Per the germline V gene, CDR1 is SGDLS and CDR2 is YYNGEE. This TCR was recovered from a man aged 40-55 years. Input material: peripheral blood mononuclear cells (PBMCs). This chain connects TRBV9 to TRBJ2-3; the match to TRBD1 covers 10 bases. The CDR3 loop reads CASSKTGGAIGTATDTQYF. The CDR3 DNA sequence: TGTGCCAGCAGCAAGACAGGGGGCGCGATCGGGACGGCCACAGATACGCAGTATTTT.